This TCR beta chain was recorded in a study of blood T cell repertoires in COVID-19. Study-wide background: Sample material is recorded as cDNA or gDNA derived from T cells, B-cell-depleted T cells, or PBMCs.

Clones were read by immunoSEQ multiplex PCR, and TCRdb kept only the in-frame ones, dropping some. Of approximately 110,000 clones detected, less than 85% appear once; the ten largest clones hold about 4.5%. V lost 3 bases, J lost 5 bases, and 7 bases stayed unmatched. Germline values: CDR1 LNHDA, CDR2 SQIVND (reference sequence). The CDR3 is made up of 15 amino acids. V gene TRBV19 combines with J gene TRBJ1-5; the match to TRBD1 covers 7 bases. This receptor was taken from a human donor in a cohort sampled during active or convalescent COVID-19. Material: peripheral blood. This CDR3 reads CASSINTGAYQPQHF. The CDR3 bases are TGTGCCAGTAGTATCAATACAGGGGCGTATCAGCCCCAGCATTTT.